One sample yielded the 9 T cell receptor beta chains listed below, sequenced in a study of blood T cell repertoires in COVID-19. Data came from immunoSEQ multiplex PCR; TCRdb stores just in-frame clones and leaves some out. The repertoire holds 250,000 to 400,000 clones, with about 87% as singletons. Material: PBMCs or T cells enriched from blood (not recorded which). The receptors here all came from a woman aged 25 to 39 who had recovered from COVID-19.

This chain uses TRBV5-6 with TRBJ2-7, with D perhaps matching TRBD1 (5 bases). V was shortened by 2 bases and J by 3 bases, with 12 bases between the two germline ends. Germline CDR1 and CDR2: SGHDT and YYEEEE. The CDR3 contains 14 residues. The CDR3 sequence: CASSFPGKFYEQYF. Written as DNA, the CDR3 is TGTGCCAGCAGCTTTCCAGGGAAATTCTACGAGCAGTACTTC. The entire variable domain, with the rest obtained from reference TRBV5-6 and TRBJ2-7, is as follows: DAGVTQSPTHLIKTRGQQVTLRCSPKSGHDTVSWYQQALGQGPQFIFQYYEEEERQRGNFPDRFSGHQFPNYSSELNVNALLLGDSALYLCASSFPGKFYEQYFGPGTRLTVT.

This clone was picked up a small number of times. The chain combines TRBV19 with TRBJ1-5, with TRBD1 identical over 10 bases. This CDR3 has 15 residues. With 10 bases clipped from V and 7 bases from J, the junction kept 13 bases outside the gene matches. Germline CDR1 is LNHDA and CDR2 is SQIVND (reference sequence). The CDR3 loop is CATKLYGTGDQPQHF. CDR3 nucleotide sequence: TGTGCCACTAAACTATACGGGACAGGGGACCAGCCCCAGCATTTT.

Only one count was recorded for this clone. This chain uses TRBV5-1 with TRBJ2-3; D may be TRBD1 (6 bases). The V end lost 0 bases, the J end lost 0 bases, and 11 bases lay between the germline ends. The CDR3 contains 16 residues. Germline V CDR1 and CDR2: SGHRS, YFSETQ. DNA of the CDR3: TGCGCCAGCAGCTTGGGGGGGCTAACTAGCACAGATACGCAGTATTTT. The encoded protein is CASSLGGLTSTDTQYF.

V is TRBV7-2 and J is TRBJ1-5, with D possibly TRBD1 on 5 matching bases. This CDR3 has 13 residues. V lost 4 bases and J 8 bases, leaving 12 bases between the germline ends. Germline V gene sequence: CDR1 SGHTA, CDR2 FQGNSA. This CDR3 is CASSSQGWEPQHF. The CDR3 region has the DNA TGTGCCAGCAGCTCCCAGGGTTGGGAGCCCCAGCATTTT.

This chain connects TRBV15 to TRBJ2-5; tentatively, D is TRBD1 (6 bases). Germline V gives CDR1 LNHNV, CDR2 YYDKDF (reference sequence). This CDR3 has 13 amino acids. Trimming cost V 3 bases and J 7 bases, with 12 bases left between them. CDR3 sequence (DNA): TGTGCCACCAGCAGGCAGGGGAGTTCGACCCAGTACTTC. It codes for CATSRQGSSTQYF.

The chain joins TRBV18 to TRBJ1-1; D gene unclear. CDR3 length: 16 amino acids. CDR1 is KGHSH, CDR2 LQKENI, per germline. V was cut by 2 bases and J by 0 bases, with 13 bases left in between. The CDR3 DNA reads TGTGCCAGCTCACCATATCGCGGCACCCTGAACACTGAAGCTTTCTTT. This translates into CASSPYRGTLNTEAFF. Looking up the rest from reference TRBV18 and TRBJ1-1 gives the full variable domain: NAGVMQNPRHLVRRRGQEARLRCSPMKGHSHVYWYRQLPEEGLKFMVYLQKENIIDESGMPKERFSAEFPKEGPSILRIQQVVRGDSAAYFCASSPYRGTLNTEAFFGQGTRLTVV.

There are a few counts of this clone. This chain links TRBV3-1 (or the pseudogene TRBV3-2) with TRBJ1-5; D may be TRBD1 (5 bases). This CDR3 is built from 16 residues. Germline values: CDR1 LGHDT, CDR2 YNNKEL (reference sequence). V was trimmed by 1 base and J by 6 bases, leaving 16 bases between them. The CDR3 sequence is CASSQGGGGGIQPQHF. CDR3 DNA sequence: TGTGCCAGCAGCCAAGGAGGCGGGGGGGGAATTCAGCCCCAGCATTTT.

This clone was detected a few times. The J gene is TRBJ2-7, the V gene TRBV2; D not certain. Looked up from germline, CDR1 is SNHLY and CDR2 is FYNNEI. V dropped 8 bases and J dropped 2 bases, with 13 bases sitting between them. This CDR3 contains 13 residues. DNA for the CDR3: TGTGCCAGCGGCCTCTCGCAACCCTACGAGCAGTACTTC. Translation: CASGLSQPYEQYF.

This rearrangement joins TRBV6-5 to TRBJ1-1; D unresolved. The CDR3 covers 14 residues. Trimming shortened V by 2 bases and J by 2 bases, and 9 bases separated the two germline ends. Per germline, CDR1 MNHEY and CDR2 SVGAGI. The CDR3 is CASSYTEYNTEAFF. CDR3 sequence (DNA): TGTGCCAGCAGTTACACGGAGTATAACACTGAAGCTTTCTTT.